These 2 T cell receptor beta chains were sequenced from one sample in a study of T-cell reconstitution after alpha-beta-depleted transplantation in children. Unique molecular identifiers were used to barcode this TCRbeta library. TCRdb reprocessed the PCR reads with MiXCR, giving one entry per CDR3 protein. The table has a few hundred thousand distinct CDR3 sequences, roughly 9.1% seen once; the top ten hold 7.5%. Sequenced here: PBMCs, sampled before TCRalphabeta/CD19-depleted stem cell transplant. The receptor source for this set is a boy under two years old with acute myeloid leukemia, due to receive a stem cell transplant.

At least ten counts were recorded for this clonotype. The rearrangement uses TRBV28 and TRBJ1-2; the D gene is possibly TRBD1 (6 bases). CDR3 size: 15 residues. V lost 6 bases and J lost 8, with 22 bases in between. Germline CDR1 MDHEN, CDR2 SYDVKM. CDR3 bases: TGTGCCAGCAGCCGGGACATCCTAACCTTCCACGGCTACACCTTC. This gives the protein CASSRDILTFHGYTF.

In its sample, this clonotype was seen many times. V gene TRBV6-1 combines with J gene TRBJ2-7; no definite D call. Germline V lookup: CDR1 MNHNS, CDR2 SASEGT. The CDR3 totals 12 residues. The ends were cut back, 1 base at V and 3 bases at J, with 4 bases in the middle. The CDR3 DNA follows: TGTGCCAGCAGTGAAGTGATCTACGAGCAGTACTTC. It translates to CASSEVIYEQYF.